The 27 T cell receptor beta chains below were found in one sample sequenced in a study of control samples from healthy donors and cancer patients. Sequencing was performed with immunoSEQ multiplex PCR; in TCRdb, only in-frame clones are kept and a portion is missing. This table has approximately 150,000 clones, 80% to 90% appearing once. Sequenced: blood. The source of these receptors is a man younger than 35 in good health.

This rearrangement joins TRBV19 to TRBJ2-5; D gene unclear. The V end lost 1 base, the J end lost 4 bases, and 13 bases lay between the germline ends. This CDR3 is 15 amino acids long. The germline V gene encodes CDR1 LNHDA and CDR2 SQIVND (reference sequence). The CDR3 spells CASSIGNGARETQYF. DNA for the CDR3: TGTGCCAGTAGTATAGGTAACGGAGCGCGAGAGACCCAGTACTTC. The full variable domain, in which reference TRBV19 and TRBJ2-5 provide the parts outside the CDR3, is DGGITQSPKYLFRKEGQNVTLSCEQNLNHDAMYWYRQDPGQGLRLIYYSQIVNDFQKGDIAEGYSVSREKKESFPLTVTSAQKNPTAFYLCASSIGNGARETQYFGPGTRLLVL.

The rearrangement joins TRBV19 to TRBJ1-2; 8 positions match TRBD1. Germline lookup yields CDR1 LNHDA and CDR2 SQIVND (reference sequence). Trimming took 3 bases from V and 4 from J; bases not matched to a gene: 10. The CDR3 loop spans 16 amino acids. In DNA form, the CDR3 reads TGTGCCAGTAGTATTAAACCAGGGGGCGCGGGCTATGGCTACACCTTC. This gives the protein CASSIKPGGAGYGYTF. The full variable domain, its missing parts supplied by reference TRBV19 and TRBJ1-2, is DGGITQSPKYLFRKEGQNVTLSCEQNLNHDAMYWYRQDPGQGLRLIYYSQIVNDFQKGDIAEGYSVSREKKESFPLTVTSAQKNPTAFYLCASSIKPGGAGYGYTFGSGTRLTVV.

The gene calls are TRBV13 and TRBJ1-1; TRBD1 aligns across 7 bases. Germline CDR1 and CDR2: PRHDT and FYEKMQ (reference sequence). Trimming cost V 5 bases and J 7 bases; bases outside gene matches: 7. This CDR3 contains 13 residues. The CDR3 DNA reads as TGTGCCAGCAGCCCACAGCGGGACAGTGAAGCTTTCTTT. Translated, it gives CASSPQRDSEAFF.

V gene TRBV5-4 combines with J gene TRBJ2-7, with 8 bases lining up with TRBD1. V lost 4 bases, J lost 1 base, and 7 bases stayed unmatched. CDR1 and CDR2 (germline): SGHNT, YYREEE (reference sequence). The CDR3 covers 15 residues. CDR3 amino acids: CASSGGQESSYEQYF. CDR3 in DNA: TGTGCCAGCAGCGGGGGACAGGAGAGTTCCTACGAGCAGTACTTC.

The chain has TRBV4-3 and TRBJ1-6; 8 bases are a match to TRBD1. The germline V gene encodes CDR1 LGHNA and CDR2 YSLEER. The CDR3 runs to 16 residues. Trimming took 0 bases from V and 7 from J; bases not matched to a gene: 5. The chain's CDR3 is CASSQEGTGTNSPLHF. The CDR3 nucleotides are TGCGCCAGCAGCCAAGAGGGGACAGGCACCAATTCACCCCTCCACTTT.

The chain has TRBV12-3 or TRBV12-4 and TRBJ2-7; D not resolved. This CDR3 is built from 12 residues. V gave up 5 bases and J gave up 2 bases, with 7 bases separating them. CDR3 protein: CASSLPAYEQYF. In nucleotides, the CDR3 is TGTGCCAGCAGTCTCCCCGCCTACGAGCAGTACTTC.

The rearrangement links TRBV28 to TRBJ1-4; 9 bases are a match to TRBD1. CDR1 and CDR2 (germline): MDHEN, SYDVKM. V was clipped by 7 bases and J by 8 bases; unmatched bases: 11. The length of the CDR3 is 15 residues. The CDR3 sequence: CASTPPGTGHEKLFF. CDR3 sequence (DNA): TGTGCCAGCACCCCACCCGGGACAGGGCACGAAAAACTGTTTTTT.

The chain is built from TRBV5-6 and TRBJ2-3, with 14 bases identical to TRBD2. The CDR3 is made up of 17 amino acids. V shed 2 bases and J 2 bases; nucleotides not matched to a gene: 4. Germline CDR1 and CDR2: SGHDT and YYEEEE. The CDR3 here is CASSLRLAGGITDTQYF. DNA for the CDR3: TGTGCCAGCAGCTTAAGACTAGCGGGGGGGATCACAGATACGCAGTATTTT.

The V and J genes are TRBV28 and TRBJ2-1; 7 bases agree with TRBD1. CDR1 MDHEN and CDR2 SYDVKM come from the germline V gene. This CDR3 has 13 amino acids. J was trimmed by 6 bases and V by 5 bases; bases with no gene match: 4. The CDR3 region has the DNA TGTGCCAGCAGTCTTCACAGGGGCAATGAGCAGTTCTTC. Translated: CASSLHRGNEQFF.

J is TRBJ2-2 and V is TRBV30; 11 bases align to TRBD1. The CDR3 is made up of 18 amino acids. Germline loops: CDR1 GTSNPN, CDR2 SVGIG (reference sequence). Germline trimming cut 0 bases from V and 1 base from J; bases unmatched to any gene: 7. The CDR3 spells CAWSVGTGGFGNTGELFF. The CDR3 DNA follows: TGTGCCTGGAGTGTAGGGACAGGGGGTTTCGGGAACACCGGGGAGCTGTTTTTT.

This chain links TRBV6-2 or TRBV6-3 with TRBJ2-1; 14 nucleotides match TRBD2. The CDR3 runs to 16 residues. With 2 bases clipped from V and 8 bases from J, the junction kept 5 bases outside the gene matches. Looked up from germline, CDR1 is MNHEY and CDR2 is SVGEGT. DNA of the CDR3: TGTGCCAGCAGTTACAGACTAGCGGGGGGGGACGATGAGCAGTTCTTC. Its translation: CASSYRLAGGDDEQFF.

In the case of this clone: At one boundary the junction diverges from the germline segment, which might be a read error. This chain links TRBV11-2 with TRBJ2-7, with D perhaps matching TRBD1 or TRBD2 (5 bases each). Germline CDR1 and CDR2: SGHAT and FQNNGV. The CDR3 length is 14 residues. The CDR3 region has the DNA TGTGCCAGCAGCTTAGCCGCAACCGGGACGGTAGAAAACTTC. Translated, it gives CASSLAATGTVENF. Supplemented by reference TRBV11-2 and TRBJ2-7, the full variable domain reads EAGVAQSPRYKIIEKRQSVAFWCNPISGHATLYWYQQILGQGPKLLIQFQNNGVVDDSQLPKDRFSAERLKGVDSTLKIQPAKLEDSAVYLCASSLAATGTVENFGPGTRLTVT.

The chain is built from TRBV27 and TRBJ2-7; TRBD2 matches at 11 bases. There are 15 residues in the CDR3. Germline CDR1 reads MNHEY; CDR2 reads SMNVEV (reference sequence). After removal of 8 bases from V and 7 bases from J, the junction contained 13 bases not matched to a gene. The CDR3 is CASGPLLAGVREQYF. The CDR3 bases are TGTGCCAGCGGTCCGTTACTAGCGGGGGTTCGGGAGCAGTACTTC.

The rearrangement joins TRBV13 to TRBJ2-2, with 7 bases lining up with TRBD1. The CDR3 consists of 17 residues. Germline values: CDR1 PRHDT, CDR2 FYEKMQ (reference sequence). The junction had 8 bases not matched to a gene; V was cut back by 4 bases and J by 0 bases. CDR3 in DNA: TGTGCCAGCAGCTCCCGCCGACAGGGTACGAACACCGGGGAGCTGTTTTTT. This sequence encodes CASSSRRQGTNTGELFF.

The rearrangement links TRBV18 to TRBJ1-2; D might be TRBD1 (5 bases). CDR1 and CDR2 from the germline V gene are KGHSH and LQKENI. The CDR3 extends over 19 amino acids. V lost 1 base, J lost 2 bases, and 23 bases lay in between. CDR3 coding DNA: TGTGCCAGCTCACCACGAGGAGCTGGGGGAAGCCCGGGAAACTATGGCTACACCTTC. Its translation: CASSPRGAGGSPGNYGYTF.

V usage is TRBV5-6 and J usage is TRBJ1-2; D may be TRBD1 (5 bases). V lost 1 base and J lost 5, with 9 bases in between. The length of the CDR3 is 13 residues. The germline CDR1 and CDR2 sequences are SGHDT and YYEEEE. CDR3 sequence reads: CASSLRGLYGYTF. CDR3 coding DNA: TGTGCCAGCAGCTTGAGGGGATTGTATGGCTACACCTTC.

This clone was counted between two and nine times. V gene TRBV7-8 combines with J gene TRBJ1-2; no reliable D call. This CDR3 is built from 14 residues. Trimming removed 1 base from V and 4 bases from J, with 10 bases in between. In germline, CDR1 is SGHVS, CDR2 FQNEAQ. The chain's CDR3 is CASSLDVDPYGYTF. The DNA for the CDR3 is TGTGCCAGCAGCTTAGATGTGGATCCCTATGGCTACACCTTC.

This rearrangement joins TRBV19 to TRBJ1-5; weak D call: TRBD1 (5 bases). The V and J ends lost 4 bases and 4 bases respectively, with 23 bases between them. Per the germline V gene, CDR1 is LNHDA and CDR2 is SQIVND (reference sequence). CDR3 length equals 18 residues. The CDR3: CASSTRPGWGKENQPQHF. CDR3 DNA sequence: TGTGCCAGTAGTACCCGCCCGGGTTGGGGGAAGGAGAATCAGCCCCAGCATTTT.

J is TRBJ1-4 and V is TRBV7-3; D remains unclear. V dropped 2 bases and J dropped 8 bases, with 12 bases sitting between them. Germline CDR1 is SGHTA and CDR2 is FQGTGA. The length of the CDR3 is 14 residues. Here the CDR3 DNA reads TGTGCCAGCAGCTTACAACCACGGCTCGAAAAACTGTTTTTT. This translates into CASSLQPRLEKLFF.

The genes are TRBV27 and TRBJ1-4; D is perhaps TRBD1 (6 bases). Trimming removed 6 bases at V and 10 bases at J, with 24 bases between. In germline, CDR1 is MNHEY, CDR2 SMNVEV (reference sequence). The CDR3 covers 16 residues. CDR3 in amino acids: CASSLQGSVGNLKLFF. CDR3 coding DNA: TGTGCCAGCAGCCTTCAGGGGTCGGTGGGCAATTTAAAACTGTTTTTT.

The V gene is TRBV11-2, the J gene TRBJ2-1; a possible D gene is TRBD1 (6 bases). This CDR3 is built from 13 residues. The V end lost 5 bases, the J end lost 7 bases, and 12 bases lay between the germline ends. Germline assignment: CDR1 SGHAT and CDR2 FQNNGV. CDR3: CASSRRQANEQFF. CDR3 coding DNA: TGTGCCAGCAGCCGAAGACAGGCGAATGAGCAGTTCTTC.

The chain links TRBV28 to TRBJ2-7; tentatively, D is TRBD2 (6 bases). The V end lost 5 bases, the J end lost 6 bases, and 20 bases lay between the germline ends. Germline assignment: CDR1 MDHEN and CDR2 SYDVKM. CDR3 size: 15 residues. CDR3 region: CASSPRRRETREQYF. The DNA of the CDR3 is TGTGCCAGCAGTCCCCGGCGTCGGGAGACTCGCGAGCAGTACTTC.

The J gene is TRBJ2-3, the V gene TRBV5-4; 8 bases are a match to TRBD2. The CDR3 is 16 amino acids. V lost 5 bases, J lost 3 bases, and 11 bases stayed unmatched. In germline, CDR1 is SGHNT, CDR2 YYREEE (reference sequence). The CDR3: CASSLPGLGKTDTQYF. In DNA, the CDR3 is TGTGCCAGCAGTTTACCGGGACTAGGGAAGACAGATACGCAGTATTTT.

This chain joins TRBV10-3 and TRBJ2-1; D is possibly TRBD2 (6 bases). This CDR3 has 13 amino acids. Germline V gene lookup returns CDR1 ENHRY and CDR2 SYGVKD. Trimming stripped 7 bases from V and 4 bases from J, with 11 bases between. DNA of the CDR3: TGTGCCATCACTAGCGCCCTTTACAATGAGCAGTTCTTC. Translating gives CAITSALYNEQFF.

The CDR3 region is CASSPMEGNTIYF. The DNA of the CDR3 is TGTGCCAGCTCACCCATGGAGGGAAACACCATATATTTT. This chain connects TRBV18 to TRBJ1-3; D is undetermined. Trimming took 3 bases from V and 4 from J, leaving 7 bases between them. The CDR3 is 13 residues long. Germline V gene sequence: CDR1 KGHSH, CDR2 LQKENI. Based on the CDR3 plus reference TRBV18 and TRBJ1-3, the full variable domain is NAGVMQNPRHLVRRRGQEARLRCSPMKGHSHVYWYRQLPEEGLKFMVYLQKENIIDESGMPKERFSAEFPKEGPSILRIQQVVRGDSAAYFCASSPMEGNTIYFGEGSWLTVV.

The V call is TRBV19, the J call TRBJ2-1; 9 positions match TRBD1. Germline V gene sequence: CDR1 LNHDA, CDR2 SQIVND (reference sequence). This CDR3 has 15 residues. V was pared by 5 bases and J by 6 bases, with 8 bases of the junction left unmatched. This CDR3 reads CASSPAGTGSNEQFF. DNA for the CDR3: TGTGCCAGTAGTCCCGCCGGGACAGGGTCCAATGAGCAGTTCTTC. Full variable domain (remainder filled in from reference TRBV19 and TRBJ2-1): DGGITQSPKYLFRKEGQNVTLSCEQNLNHDAMYWYRQDPGQGLRLIYYSQIVNDFQKGDIAEGYSVSREKKESFPLTVTSAQKNPTAFYLCASSPAGTGSNEQFFGPGTRLTVL.

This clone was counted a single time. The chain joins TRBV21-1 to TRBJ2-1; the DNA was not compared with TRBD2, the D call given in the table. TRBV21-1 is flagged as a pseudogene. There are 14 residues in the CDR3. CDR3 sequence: CASSKPGGSNEQFF. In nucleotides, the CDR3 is TGTGCCAGCAGCAAACCGGGGGGATCAAATGAGCAGTTCTTC.